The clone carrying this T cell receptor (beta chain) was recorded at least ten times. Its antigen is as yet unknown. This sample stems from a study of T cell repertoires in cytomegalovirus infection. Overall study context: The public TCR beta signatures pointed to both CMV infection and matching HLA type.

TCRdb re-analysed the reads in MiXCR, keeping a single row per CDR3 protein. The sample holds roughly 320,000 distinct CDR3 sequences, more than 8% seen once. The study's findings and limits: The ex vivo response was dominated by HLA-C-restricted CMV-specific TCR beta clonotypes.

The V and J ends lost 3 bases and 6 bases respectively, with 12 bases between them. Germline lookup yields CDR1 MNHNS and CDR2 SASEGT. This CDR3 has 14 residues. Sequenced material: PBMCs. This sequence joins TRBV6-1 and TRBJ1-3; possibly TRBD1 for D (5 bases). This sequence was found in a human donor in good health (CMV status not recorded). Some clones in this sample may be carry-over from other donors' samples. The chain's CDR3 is CASSDRAMENTIYF. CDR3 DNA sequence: TGTGCCAGCAGTGACAGGGCCATGGAAAACACCATATATTTT.